This T cell receptor (beta chain) was sequenced during a study of T cells after yellow fever vaccination. Study-wide results and caveats: Few clonotypes appeared in both CD4 and CD8 compartments. Abundant bulk-derived clonotypes could contaminate FACS-sorted repertoires.

Template switching by 5'RACE produced TCR cDNA, adding a universal primer site and UMIs. One entry per CDR3 protein, called by TCRdb with MiXCR from the 5' RACE reads. This sample carries 200,000 to 300,000 distinct CDR3 sequences, approximately 6.7% of them seen once, and the ten largest clones take 0.8% to 1.2%. Trimming took 3 bases from V and 7 from J, leaving 13 bases between them. Looked up from germline, CDR1 is WSHSY and CDR2 is SAAADI. The CDR3 consists of 13 residues. This clonotype was counted between two and nine times. Its antigen remains unknown. The source was CD4+ T cells sorted from PBMCs, collected on the day of the yellow fever booster vaccination. This sequence originates from a man younger than 40 who received the YFV17D yellow fever vaccine. The gene calls are TRBV10-2 and TRBJ2-7, with D possibly called TRBD1 or TRBD2 (6 bases each). CDR3 sequence reads: CASSDTGAGEQYF. The CDR3, as DNA: TGCGCCAGCAGTGACACGGGGGCGGGAGAGCAGTACTTC.